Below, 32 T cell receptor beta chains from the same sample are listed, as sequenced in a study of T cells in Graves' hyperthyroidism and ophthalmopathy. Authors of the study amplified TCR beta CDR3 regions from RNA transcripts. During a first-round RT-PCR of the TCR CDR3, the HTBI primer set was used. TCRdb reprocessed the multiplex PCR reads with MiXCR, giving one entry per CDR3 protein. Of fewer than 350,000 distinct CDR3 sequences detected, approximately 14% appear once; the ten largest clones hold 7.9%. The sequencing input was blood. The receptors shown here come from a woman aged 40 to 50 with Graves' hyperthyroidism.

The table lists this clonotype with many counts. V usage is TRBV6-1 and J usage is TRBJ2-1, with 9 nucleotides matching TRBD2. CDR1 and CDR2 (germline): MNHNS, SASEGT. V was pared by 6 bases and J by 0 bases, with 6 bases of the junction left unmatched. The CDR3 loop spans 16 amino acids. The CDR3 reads CASSPSGMSSYNEQFF. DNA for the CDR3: TGTGCCAGCAGCCCTAGCGGGATGAGCTCCTACAATGAGCAGTTCTTC.

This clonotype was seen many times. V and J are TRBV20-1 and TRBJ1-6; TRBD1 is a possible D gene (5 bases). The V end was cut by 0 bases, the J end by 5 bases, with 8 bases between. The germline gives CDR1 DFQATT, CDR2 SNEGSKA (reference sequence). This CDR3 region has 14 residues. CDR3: CSARETANNSPLHF. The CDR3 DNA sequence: TGCAGTGCTAGAGAGACAGCCAATAATTCACCCCTCCACTTT.

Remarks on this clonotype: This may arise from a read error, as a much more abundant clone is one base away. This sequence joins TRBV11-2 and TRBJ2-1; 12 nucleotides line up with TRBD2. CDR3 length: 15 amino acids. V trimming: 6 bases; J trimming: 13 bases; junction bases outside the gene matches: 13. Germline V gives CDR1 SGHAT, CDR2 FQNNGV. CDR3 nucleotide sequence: TGTGCCAGCAGTCCACTAGCGGGAGGCCGAACTTTACAGTTCTTC. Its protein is CASSPLAGGRTLQFF.

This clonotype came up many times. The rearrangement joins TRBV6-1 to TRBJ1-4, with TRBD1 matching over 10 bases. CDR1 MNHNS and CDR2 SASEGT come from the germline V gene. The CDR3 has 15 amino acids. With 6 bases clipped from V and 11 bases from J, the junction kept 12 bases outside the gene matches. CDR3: CASSLWDRGRSKLFF. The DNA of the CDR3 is TGTGCCAGCAGCCTTTGGGACAGGGGAAGGTCCAAACTGTTTTTT.

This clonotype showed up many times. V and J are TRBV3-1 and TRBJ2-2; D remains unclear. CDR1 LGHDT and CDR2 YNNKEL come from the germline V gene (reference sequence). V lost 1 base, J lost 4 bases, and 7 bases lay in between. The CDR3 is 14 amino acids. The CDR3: CASSQGLGTGELFF. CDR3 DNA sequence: TGTGCCAGCAGCCAAGGTTTGGGCACCGGGGAGCTGTTTTTT.

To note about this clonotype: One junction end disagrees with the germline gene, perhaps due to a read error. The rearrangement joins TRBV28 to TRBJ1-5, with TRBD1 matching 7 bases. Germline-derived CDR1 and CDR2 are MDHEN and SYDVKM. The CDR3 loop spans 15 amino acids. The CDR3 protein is CASRLAQGRNHPQHF. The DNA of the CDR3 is TGTGCCAGCAGACTCGCACAGGGGAGGAATCACCCCCAGCATTTT.

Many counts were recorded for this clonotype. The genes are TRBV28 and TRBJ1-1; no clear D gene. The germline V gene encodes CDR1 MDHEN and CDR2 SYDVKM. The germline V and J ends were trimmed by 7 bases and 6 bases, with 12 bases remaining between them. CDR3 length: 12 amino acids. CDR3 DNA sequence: TGTGCCAGCAAAGGAAATCGAGCTGAAGCTTTCTTT. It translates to CASKGNRAEAFF.

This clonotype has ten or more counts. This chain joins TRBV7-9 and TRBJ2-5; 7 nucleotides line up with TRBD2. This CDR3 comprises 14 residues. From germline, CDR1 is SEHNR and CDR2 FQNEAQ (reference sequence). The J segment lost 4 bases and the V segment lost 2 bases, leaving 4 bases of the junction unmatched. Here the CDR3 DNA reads TGTGCCAGCAGCTTACGCGGGAGTGGAGAGACCCAGTACTTC. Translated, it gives CASSLRGSGETQYF.

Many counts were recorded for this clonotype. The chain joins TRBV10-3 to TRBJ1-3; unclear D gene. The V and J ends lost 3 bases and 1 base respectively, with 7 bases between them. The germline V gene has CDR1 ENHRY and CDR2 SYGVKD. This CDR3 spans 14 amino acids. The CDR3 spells CAISDPRSGNTIYF. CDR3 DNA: TGTGCCATCAGTGACCCCAGATCTGGAAACACCATATATTTT.

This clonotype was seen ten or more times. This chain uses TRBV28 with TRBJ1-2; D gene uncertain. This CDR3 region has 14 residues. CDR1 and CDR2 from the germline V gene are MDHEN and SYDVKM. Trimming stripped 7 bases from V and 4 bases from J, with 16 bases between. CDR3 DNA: TGTGCCAGCACCCAACTGGACGGCGGCTATGGCTACACCTTC. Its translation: CASTQLDGGYGYTF.

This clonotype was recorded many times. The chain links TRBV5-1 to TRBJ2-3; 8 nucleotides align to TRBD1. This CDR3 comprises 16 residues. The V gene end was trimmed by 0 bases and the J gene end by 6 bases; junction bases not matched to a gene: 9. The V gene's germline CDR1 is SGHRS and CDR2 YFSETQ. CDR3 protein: CASSLAPGGLSDTQYF. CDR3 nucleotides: TGCGCCAGCAGCTTGGCTCCAGGGGGCCTTTCCGATACGCAGTATTTT. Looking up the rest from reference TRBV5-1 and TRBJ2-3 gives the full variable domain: KAGVTQTPRYLIKTRGQQVTLSCSPISGHRSVSWYQQTPGQGLQFLFEYFSETQRNKGNFPGRFSGRQFSNSRSEMNVSTLELGDSALYLCASSLAPGGLSDTQYFGPGTRLTVL.

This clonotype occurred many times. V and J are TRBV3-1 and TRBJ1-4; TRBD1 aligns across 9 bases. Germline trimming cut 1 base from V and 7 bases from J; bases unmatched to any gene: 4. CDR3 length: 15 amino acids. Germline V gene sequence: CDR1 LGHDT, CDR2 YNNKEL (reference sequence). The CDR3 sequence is CASSQVGTGSEKLFF. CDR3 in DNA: TGTGCCAGCAGCCAAGTTGGGACAGGGAGTGAAAAACTGTTTTTT.

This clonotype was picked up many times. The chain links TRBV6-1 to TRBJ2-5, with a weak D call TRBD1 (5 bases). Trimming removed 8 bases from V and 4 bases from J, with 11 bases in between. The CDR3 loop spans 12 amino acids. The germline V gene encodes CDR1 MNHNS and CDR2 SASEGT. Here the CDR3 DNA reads TGTGCCAGCTCTTCCACAGGAGAGACCCAGTACTTC. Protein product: CASSSTGETQYF.

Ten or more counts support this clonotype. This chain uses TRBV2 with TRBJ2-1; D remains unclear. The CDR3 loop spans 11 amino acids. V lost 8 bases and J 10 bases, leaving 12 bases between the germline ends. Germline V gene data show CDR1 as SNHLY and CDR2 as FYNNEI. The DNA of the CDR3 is TGTGCCAGCGGGGTGGGGTACGAGCAGTTCTTC. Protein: CASGVGYEQFF.

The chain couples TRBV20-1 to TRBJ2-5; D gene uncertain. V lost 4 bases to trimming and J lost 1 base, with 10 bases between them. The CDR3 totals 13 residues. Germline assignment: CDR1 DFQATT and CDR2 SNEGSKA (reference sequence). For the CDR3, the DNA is TGCAGTGCTACCGAAAATCTCCAAGAGACCCAGTACTTC. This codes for CSATENLQETQYF.

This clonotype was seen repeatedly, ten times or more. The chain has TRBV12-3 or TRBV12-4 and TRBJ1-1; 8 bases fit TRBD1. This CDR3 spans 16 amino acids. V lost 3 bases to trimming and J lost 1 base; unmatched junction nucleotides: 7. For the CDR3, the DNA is TGTGCCAGCAGTTTCGGTCAGGGGGCCGGGAACACTGAAGCTTTCTTT. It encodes CASSFGQGAGNTEAFF.

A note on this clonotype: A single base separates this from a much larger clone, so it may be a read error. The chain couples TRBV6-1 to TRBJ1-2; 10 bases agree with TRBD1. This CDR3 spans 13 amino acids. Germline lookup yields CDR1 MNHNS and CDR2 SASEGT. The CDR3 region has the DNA TGTGCCCGCAGAACGGGACAGGGGTATGGCTACACCTTC. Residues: CARRTGQGYGYTF.

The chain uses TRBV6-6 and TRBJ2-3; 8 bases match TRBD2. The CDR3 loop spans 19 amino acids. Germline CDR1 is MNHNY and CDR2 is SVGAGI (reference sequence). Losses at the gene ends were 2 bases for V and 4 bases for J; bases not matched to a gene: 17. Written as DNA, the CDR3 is TGTGCCAGCAGTTACCCCAGCGGGAGCTTGCCTATCGGCCCAGATACGCAGTATTTT. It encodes CASSYPSGSLPIGPDTQYF.

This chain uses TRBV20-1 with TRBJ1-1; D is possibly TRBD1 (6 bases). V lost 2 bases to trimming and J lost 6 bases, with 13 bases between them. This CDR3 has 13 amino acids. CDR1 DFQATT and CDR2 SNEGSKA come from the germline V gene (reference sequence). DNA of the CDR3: TGCAGTGCTAGACCGACAGGTTGGTCTGAAGCTTTCTTT. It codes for CSARPTGWSEAFF.

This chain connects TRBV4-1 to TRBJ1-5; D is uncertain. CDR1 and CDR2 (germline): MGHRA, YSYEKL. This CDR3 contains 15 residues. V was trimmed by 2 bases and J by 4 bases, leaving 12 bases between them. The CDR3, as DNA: TGCGCCAGCAGCCAACAGCCGGGGAGTAATCAGCCCCAGCATTTT. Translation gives CASSQQPGSNQPQHF.

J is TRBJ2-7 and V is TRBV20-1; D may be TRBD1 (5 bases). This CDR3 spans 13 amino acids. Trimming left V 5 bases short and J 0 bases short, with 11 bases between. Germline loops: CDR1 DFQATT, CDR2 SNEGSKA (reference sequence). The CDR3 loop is CSAAVRGSYEQYF. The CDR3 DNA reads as TGCAGTGCTGCGGTAAGGGGCTCCTACGAGCAGTACTTC.

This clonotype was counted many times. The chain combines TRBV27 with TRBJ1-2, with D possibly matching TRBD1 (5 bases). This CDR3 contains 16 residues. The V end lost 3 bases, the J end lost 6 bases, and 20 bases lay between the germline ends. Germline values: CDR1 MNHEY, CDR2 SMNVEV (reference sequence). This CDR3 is CASSFNDRLGRDGYTF. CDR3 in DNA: TGTGCCAGCAGTTTTAACGACAGACTTGGTCGTGATGGCTACACCTTC.

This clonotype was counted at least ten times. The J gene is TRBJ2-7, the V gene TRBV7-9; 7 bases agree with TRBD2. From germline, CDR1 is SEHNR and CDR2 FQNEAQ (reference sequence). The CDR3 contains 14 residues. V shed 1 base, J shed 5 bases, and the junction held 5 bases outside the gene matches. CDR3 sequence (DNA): TGTGCCAGCAGCTTAGGGCGGGAGAACGACGAGCAGTACTTC. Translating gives CASSLGRENDEQYF.

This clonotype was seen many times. CDR3 protein: CASSHPGSGRRETQYF. CDR3 DNA: TGTGCCAGCAGCCATCCTGGGAGCGGGAGAAGAGAGACCCAGTACTTC. This chain uses TRBV11-2 with TRBJ2-5; TRBD2 agrees at 8 bases. The germline CDR1 and CDR2 sequences are SGHAT and FQNNGV. The V segment lost 5 bases and the J segment 4 bases; nucleotides outside the gene matches: 12. This CDR3 contains 16 residues. The full variable domain, its missing parts supplied by reference TRBV11-2 and TRBJ2-5, is EAGVAQSPRYKIIEKRQSVAFWCNPISGHATLYWYQQILGQGPKLLIQFQNNGVVDDSQLPKDRFSAERLKGVDSTLKIQPAKLEDSAVYLCASSHPGSGRRETQYFGPGTRLLVL.

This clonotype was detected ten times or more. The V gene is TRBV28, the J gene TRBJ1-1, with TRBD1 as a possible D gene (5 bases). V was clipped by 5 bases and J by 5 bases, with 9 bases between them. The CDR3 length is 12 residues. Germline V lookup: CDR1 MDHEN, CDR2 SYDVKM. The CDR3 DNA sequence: TGTGCCAGCAGTAGGGACGGGACTGAAGCTTTCTTT. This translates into CASSRDGTEAFF.

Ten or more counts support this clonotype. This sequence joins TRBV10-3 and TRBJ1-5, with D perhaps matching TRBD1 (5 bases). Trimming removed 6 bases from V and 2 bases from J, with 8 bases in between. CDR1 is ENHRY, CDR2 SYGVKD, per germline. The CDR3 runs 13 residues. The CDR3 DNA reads TGTGCCATCAGCAGGGAGGGCAATCAGCCCCAGCATTTT. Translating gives CAISREGNQPQHF.

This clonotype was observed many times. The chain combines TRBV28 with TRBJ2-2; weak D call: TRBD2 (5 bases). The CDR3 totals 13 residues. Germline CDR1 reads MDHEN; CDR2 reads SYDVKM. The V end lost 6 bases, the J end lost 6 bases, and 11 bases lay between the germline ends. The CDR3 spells CASSQLVAGELFF. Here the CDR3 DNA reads TGTGCCAGCAGCCAACTAGTGGCCGGGGAGCTGTTTTTT.

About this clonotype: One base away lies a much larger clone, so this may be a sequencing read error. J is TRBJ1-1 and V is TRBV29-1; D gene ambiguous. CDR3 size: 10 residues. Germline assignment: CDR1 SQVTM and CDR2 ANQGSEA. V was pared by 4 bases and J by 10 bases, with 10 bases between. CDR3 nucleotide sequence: TGCAGCGTTGCTGAGACCGCAGCTTTCTTT. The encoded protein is CSVAETAAFF.

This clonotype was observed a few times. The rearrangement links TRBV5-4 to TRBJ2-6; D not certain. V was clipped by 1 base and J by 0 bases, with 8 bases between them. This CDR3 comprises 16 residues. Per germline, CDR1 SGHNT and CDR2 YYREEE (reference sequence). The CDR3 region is CASSLYSLSGANVLTF. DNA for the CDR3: TGTGCCAGCAGCTTGTACTCCCTCTCTGGGGCCAACGTCCTGACTTTC.

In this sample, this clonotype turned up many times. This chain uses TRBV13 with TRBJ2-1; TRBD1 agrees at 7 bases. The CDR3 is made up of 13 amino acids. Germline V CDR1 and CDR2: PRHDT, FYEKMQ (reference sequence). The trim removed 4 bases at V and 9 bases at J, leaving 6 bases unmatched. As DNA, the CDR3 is TGTGCCAGCAGCTGGAAGGGGGCCCCTGAGCAGTTCTTC. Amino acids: CASSWKGAPEQFF.

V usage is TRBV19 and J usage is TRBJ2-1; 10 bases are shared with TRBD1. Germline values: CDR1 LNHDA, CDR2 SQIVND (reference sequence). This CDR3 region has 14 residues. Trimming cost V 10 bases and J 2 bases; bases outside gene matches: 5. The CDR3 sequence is CATKTGGTYNEQFF. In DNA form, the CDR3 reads TGTGCCACCAAGACAGGGGGCACCTACAATGAGCAGTTCTTC.

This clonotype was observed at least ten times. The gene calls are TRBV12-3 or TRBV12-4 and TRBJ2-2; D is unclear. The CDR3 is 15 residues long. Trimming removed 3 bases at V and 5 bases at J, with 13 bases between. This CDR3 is CASSLLAKGTGELFF. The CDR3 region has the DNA TGTGCCAGCAGTTTGTTGGCTAAAGGAACCGGGGAGCTGTTTTTT.